The clone carrying this T cell receptor (beta chain) was seen only a few times. Antigen unknown. This entry belongs to a study of T cells in Graves' hyperthyroidism and ophthalmopathy. Study-level information: Upon initial diagnosis and before any treatment, peripheral blood was collected. General observations from the study: Blood also showed most of the thyroid clonotypes that were expanded above 0.001. In the analysis, a 13 V-J model separated ophthalmopathy from stable hyperthyroidism.

This CDR3 has 15 residues. Trimming took off 1 base at V and 0 bases at J, with 7 bases between the two ends. Germline V gene sequence: CDR1 MNHEY, CDR2 SMNVEV (reference sequence). RNA transcripts were the template for amplifying TCR beta CDR3 regions. Researchers ran a first-round RT-PCR on the TCR CDR3 using the HTBI primer set. From the multiplex PCR reads, TCRdb called clonotypes with MiXCR, one entry per CDR3 protein. This sample has roughly 400,000 distinct CDR3 sequences, with roughly 14% found just once. The chain carries TRBV27 and TRBJ1-5, with unresolved D. This TCR came from a woman aged 18-35 years with Graves' hyperthyroidism that later progressed to Graves' ophthalmopathy. The sequencing sample was made of blood. As DNA, the CDR3 is TGTGCCAGCAGTTTATTACAGAATAGCAATCAGCCCCAGCATTTT. Translation gives CASSLLQNSNQPQHF.